Below, 8 T cell receptor beta chains from the same sample are listed, as sequenced in a study of CD8 T cells in Susac syndrome. With random hexamers, about 0.5 to 1 ug RNA was reverse transcribed. TCRdb reprocessed the immunoSEQ multiplex PCR reads via MiXCR and lists one record per CDR3 protein. This sample has around 230,000 distinct CDR3 sequences; about 95% occur once, and the top ten carry approximately 0.094%. Source material: CD4+ T cells from PBMCs. These receptors all stem from a human donor with Susac syndrome.

CDR3 loop: CSLVRDRVQETQYF. In nucleotides, the CDR3 is TGCAGCCTGGTACGGGACAGGGTCCAAGAGACCCAGTACTTC. V and J are TRBV29-1 and TRBJ2-5; 9 bases align to TRBD1. J gave up 1 base and V 8 bases, and 8 bases lay outside the gene matches. The CDR3 runs to 14 residues. The V gene's germline CDR1 is SQVTM and CDR2 ANQGSEA.

The chain employs TRBV20-1 and TRBJ1-5; 9 bases are shared with TRBD1. The CDR3 spans 15 residues. J was trimmed by 2 bases and V by 6 bases; bases with no gene match: 8. The V gene's germline CDR1 is DFQATT and CDR2 SNEGSKA (reference sequence). The CDR3 nucleotides are TGCAGTGCGGTACAGGGGGCGTTCGGCAATCAGCCCCAGCATTTT. Protein: CSAVQGAFGNQPQHF.

V gene TRBV28 combines with J gene TRBJ1-1, with 9 bases matching TRBD1. Trimming took 4 bases from V and 3 from J; bases not matched to a gene: 6. Germline CDR1 MDHEN, CDR2 SYDVKM. This CDR3 has 15 amino acids. CDR3 region: CASSSYRGRDTEAFF. CDR3 in DNA: TGTGCCAGCAGTTCATACAGGGGGCGCGACACTGAAGCTTTCTTT.

The table lists this clonotype with a count of one. The V call is TRBV6-5, the J call TRBJ2-6, with D unclear. V gave up 6 bases and J gave up 2 bases, with 5 bases separating them. The CDR3 is 13 amino acids. The germline V gene has CDR1 MNHEY and CDR2 SVGAGI. CDR3 loop: CASRPAGANVLTF. The DNA of the CDR3 is TGTGCCAGCAGGCCGGCTGGGGCCAACGTCCTGACTTTC.

The chain uses TRBV2 and TRBJ2-6; D gene uncertain. CDR3 length: 16 amino acids. Between the trimmed V and J ends, which lost 1 base and 0 bases, there was a span of 7 bases. Germline-derived CDR1 and CDR2 are SNHLY and FYNNEI. In DNA, the CDR3 is TGTGCCAGCAGTGAAGTTGGCAGCTCTGGGGCCAACGTCCTGACTTTC. It encodes CASSEVGSSGANVLTF. Together with reference TRBV2 and TRBJ2-6, the CDR3 gives the full variable domain: EPEVTQTPSHQVTQMGQEVILRCVPISNHLYFYWYRQILGQKVEFLVSFYNNEISEKSEIFDDQFSVERPDGSNFTLKIRSTKLEDSAMYFCASSEVGSSGANVLTFGAGSRLTVL.

The V call is TRBV11-2, the J call TRBJ2-3; D is possibly TRBD2 (5 bases). The V and J ends lost 5 bases and 0 bases respectively, with 21 bases between them. CDR1 and CDR2 from the germline V gene are SGHAT and FQNNGV. The CDR3 contains 18 residues. CDR3 protein: CASSKPVRARYSTDTQYF. Written as DNA, the CDR3 is TGTGCCAGCAGCAAGCCAGTGAGGGCCAGATATAGCACAGATACGCAGTATTTT.

J is TRBJ1-1 and V is TRBV12-5; D not resolved. V lost 7 bases to trimming and J lost 4 bases, with 13 bases between them. Germline V gene lookup returns CDR1 LGHNT and CDR2 FRNRAP. This CDR3 is built from 13 residues. CDR3: CASAKQLITEAFF. The DNA for the CDR3 is TGTGCTAGTGCCAAACAGTTAATCACTGAAGCTTTCTTT.

The chain has TRBV30 and TRBJ2-5; the D gene is possibly TRBD1 (6 bases). The germline V gene encodes CDR1 GTSNPN and CDR2 SVGIG (reference sequence). The CDR3 is made up of 11 amino acids. V lost 5 bases to trimming and J lost 4 bases, with 8 bases between them. The CDR3 is CAWLGGETQYF. CDR3 DNA: TGTGCCTGGCTAGGGGGAGAGACCCAGTACTTC.